The clone carrying this T cell receptor beta chain was seen more than once but under ten times. The data derive from a study of blood T cell repertoires in COVID-19. In the study overall: The analysed material was cDNA or gDNA that came from T cells, B-cell-depleted T cells, or PBMCs.

Repertoires were generated with immunoSEQ multiplex PCR, while TCRdb's copy carries only in-frame clones and drops some. The data contain approximately 6,000 clones, roughly nine tenths of them singletons. The germline gives CDR1 MGHRA, CDR2 YSYEKL. The CDR3 spans 16 residues. V lost 4 bases and J 0 bases, leaving 13 bases between the germline ends. This receptor was taken from a human donor in a cohort sampled during active COVID-19. The gene calls are TRBV4-1 and TRBJ2-4, with D possibly matching TRBD1 (6 bases). Sample: peripheral blood. CDR3 nucleotides: TGCGCCAGCAGCCCCCTAGAAGGGGGAGCCAAAAACATTCAGTACTTC. Translated: CASSPLEGGAKNIQYF.